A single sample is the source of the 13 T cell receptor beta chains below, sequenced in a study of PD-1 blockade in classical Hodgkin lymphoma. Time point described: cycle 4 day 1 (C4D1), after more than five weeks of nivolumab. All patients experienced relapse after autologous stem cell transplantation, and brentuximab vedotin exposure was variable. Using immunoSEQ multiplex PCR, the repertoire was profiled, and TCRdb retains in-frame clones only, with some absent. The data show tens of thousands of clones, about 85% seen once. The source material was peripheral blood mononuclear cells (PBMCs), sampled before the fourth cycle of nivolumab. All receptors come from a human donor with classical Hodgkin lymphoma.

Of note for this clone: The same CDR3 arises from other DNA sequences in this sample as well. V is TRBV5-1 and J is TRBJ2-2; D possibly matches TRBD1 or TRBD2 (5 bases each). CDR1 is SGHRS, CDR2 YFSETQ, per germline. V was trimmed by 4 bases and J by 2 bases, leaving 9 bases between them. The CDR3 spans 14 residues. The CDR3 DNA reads TGCGCCAGCAGCCCTGGGGGTAACACCGGGGAGCTGTTTTTT. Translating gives CASSPGGNTGELFF.

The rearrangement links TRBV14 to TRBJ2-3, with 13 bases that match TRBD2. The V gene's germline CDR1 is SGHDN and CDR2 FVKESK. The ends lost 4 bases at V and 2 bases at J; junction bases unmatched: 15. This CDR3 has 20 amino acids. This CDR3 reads CASSRWATSGGFTPTDTQYF. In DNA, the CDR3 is TGTGCCAGCAGCCGCTGGGCGACTAGCGGGGGGTTTACGCCCACAGATACGCAGTATTTT.

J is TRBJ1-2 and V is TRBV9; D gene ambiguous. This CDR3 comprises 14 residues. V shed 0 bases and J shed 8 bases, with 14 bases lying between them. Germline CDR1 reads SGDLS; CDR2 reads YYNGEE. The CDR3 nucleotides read TGTGCCAGCAGCGTAGATAGCCGCCCGGGGGGCTACACCTTC. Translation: CASSVDSRPGGYTF. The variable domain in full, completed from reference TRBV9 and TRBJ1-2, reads DSGVTQTPKHLITATGQRVTLRCSPRSGDLSVYWYQQSLDQGLQFLIQYYNGEERAKGNILERFSAQQFPDLHSELNLSSLELGDSALYFCASSVDSRPGGYTFGSGTRLTVV.

The CDR3 region is CASSLVGTGLDNEQFF. The CDR3 DNA reads as TGTGCCAGCAGCTTGGTCGGGACAGGGTTGGACAATGAGCAGTTCTTC. This chain links TRBV5-8 with TRBJ2-1, with 9 bases aligning to TRBD1. The CDR3 extends over 16 amino acids. The germline CDR1 and CDR2 sequences are SGHTS and YDEGEE. The V gene end was trimmed by 0 bases and the J gene end by 5 bases; junction bases not matched to a gene: 6.

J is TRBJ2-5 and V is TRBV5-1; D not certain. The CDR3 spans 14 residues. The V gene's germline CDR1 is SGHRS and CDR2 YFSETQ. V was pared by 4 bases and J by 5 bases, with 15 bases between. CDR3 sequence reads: CASSPGSQGETQYF. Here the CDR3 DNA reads TGCGCCAGCAGCCCCGGGTCGCAAGGGGAGACCCAGTACTTC.

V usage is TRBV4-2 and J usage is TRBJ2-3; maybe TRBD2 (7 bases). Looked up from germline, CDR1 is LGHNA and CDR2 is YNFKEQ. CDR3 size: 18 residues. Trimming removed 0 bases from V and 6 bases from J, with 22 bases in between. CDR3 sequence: CASSQEGGTTKFADTQYF. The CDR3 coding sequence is TGTGCCAGCAGCCAAGAAGGGGGGACTACCAAATTTGCGGATACGCAGTATTTT.

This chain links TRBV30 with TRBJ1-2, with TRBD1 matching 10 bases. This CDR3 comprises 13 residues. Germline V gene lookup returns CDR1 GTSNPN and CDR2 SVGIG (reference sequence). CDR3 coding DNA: TGTGCTCGGGACAGGGGTCGGGGCTATGGCTACACCTTC. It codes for CARDRGRGYGYTF.

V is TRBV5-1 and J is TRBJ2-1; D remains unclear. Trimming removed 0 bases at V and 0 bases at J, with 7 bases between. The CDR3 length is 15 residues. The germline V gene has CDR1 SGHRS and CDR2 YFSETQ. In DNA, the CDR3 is TGCGCCAGCAGCTTGGGGACGCCCTCCTACAATGAGCAGTTCTTC. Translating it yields CASSLGTPSYNEQFF.

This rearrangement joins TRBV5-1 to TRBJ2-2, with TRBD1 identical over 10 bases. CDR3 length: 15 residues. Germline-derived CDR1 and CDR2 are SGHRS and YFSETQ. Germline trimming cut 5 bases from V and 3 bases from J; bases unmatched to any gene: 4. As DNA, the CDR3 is TGCGCCAGCAGTGCTGGGACAGGGGACACCGGGGAGCTGTTTTTT. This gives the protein CASSAGTGDTGELFF.

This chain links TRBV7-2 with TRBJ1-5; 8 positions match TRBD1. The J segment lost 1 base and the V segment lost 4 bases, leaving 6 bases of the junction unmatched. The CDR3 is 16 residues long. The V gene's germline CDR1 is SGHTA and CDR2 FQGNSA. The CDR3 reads CASSSQGALSNQPQHF. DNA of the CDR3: TGTGCCAGCAGCTCTCAGGGGGCTCTAAGCAATCAGCCCCAGCATTTT.

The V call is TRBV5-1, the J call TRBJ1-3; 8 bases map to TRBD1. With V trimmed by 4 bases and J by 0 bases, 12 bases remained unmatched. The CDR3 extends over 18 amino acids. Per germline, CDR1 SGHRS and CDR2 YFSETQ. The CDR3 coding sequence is TGCGCCAGCAGCACATCGGGGACAGGAGGGGTCTCTGGAAACACCATATATTTT. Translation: CASSTSGTGGVSGNTIYF.

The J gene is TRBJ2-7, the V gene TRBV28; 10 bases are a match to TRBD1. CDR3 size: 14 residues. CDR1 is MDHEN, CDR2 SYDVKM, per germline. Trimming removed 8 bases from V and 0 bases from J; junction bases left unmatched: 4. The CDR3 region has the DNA TGTGCCAGCGCCGGGACAGGGGACTCCTACGAGCAGTACTTC. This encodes CASAGTGDSYEQYF. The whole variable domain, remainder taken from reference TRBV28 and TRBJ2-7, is DVKVTQSSRYLVKRTGEKVFLECVQDMDHENMFWYRQDPGLGLRLIYFSYDVKMKEKGDIPEGYSVSREKKERFSLILESASTNQTSMYLCASAGTGDSYEQYFGPGTRLTVT.

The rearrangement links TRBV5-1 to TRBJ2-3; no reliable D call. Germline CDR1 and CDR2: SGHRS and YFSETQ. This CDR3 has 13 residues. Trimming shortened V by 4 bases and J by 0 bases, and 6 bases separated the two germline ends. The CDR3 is CASSVPSTDTQYF. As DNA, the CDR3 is TGCGCCAGCAGCGTACCTAGCACAGATACGCAGTATTTT.